This T cell receptor beta chain was identified during a study of post-analysis software for immune sequencing data. About this clonotype: What it binds is not known.

Built from TCR beta cDNA, the libraries had unique molecular identifiers in them. Input of roughly 1 to 11 million T cells yielded around 460,000 cDNA molecules. MiXCR, applied by TCRdb to the PCR reads, yields one record per CDR3 protein. Altogether 650,000 to 900,000 distinct CDR3 sequences are present, about 45% being singletons, with the ten largest covering 4% to 5%. Study-wide results and limits: People with multiple sclerosis had a significantly lower normalized Chao1 diversity than controls did. The five TRBV segments detected at higher frequency in patients than in controls included TRBV5-6, TRBV5-1 and TRBV20-1.

The CDR3 runs to 16 residues. The V and J ends lost 1 base and 5 bases respectively, with 17 bases between them. This receptor was taken from a girl under 18 with multiple sclerosis. The chain joins TRBV12-3 or TRBV12-4 to TRBJ1-2; the D gene is possibly TRBD1 (6 bases). The sequencing input was blood. DNA of the CDR3: TGTGCCAGCAGTTTAGTTGGGGACACCTCTAGGTATGGCTACACCTTC. Protein sequence: CASSLVGDTSRYGYTF.